The clone carrying this T cell receptor (beta chain) was observed many times. The sample belongs to a study of CD8+CD57+ T cells in acquired aplastic anemia. Looking at the study overall: Sorted cells (CD4+ and CD8+) yielded DNA amounts that averaged about 3.1 ug. The study obtained about 11 million reads on average for CD4+ cells from healthy donors.

The use of genomic DNA as template underpinned the TCR beta VDJ and CDR3 profiling. Each CDR3 protein is one row after TCRdb ran MiXCR on the reads. This table has a few hundred thousand distinct CDR3 sequences, 65% to 80% appearing once. What was sequenced was sorted CD4+, CD8+, or CD8+CD57+ T cells (not recorded which) from PBMCs. This receptor was identified in a human donor in good health, serving as a control.

The CDR3 loop reads CASSFQGQGTDTQYF. The CDR3 coding sequence is TGCGCCAGCAGCTTTCAGGGGCAGGGCACAGATACGCAGTATTTT. The chain uses TRBV5-1 and TRBJ2-3; TRBD1 might be the D (6 bases). Germline-derived CDR1 and CDR2 are SGHRS and YFSETQ. The CDR3 is 15 residues long. With 2 bases removed from V and 1 base from J, the gap between germline ends came to 11 bases.